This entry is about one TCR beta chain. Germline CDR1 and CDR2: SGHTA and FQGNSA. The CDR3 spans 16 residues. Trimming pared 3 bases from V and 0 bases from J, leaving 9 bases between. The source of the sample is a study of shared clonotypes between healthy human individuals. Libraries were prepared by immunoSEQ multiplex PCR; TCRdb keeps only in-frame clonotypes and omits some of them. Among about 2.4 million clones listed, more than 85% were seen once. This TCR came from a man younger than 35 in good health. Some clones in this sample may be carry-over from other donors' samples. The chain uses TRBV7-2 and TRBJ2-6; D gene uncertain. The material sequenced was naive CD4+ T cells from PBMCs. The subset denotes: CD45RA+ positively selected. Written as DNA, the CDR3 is TGTGCCAGCAGCTTTTGGGCCAGCTCTGGGGCCAACGTCCTGACTTTC. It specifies CASSFWASSGANVLTF.